These 26 T cell receptor beta chains share one sample of origin, sequenced in a study of B cell selection in AIRE deficiency. The sorted conventional CD4 T cells were gated as CD4+CD127+. TCRdb keeps only in-frame clones here, not all; method: immunoSEQ multiplex PCR. Among about 24,000 clones, approximately 96% were seen once, and the ten largest hold 0.17%. The source material was CD4+CD127+ conventional T cells sorted from PBMCs. All receptors derive from a human donor in good health.

The chain couples TRBV5-8 to TRBJ1-5; a weak D match, TRBD1 (5 bases). Germline V gives CDR1 SGHTS, CDR2 YDEGEE. This CDR3 has 15 amino acids. The V and J ends lost 4 bases and 5 bases respectively, with 16 bases between them. CDR3 amino acids: CASSPPTRDDQPQHF. CDR3 DNA sequence: TGTGCCAGCAGCCCGCCGACACGGGACGATCAGCCCCAGCATTTT.

The chain links TRBV5-4 to TRBJ1-2; D perhaps matches TRBD1 (5 bases). Germline lookup yields CDR1 SGHNT and CDR2 YYREEE (reference sequence). The CDR3 sequence is 12 residues long. With 2 bases removed from V and 5 bases from J, the gap between germline ends came to 7 bases. In DNA form, the CDR3 reads TGTGCCAGCAGCTTTTCAGGGTATGGCTACACCTTC. Encoded protein: CASSFSGYGYTF.

This chain links TRBV19 with TRBJ1-2; 9 bases are a match to TRBD1. This CDR3 region has 14 residues. V shed 7 bases and J 4 bases; nucleotides not matched to a gene: 7. Germline V gene sequence: CDR1 LNHDA, CDR2 SQIVND (reference sequence). The CDR3 DNA follows: TGTGCCAGTAAACCGGGACAGGGACTCTATGGCTACACCTTC. Translation: CASKPGQGLYGYTF. Drawing the rest from reference TRBV19 and TRBJ1-2, the complete variable domain is DGGITQSPKYLFRKEGQNVTLSCEQNLNHDAMYWYRQDPGQGLRLIYYSQIVNDFQKGDIAEGYSVSREKKESFPLTVTSAQKNPTAFYLCASKPGQGLYGYTFGSGTRLTVV.

Concerning this clone: One junction end disagrees with the germline gene, perhaps due to a read error. The chain joins TRBV30 to TRBJ1-1; no reliable D call. The CDR3 has 13 residues. Germline V lookup: CDR1 GTSNPN, CDR2 SVGIG (reference sequence). Written as DNA, the CDR3 is TGTGCCTGGAGCCGGAGAGGGAACGCTGAAGCTTTCTTT. Residues: CAWSRRGNAEAFF.

The chain combines TRBV5-5 with TRBJ1-6; TRBD1 matches at 7 bases. With 5 bases clipped from V and 8 bases from J, the junction kept 7 bases outside the gene matches. The V gene's germline CDR1 is SGHKS and CDR2 YYEKEE (reference sequence). The CDR3 is made up of 14 amino acids. The CDR3 DNA reads TGTGCCAGCAGACCTACAGGGGACCATTCACCCCTCCACTTT. Translation: CASRPTGDHSPLHF. Full variable domain (rest looked up from reference TRBV5-5 and TRBJ1-6): DAGVTQSPTHLIKTRGQQVTLRCSPISGHKSVSWYQQVLGQGPQFIFQYYEKEERGRGNFPDRFSARQFPNYSSELNVNALLLGDSALYLCASRPTGDHSPLHFGNGTRLTVT.

This chain links TRBV7-8 with TRBJ1-3; D uncertain. V lost 1 base and J 0 bases, leaving 13 bases between the germline ends. This CDR3 is built from 17 residues. In germline, CDR1 is SGHVS, CDR2 FQNEAQ. The CDR3 coding sequence is TGTGCCAGCAGCTTAGGCCCAGGCTCCGACTCTGGAAACACCATATATTTT. It translates to CASSLGPGSDSGNTIYF. Using reference TRBV7-8 and TRBJ1-3 for the parts outside the CDR3, the full variable domain is GAGVSQSPRYKVAKRGQDVALRCDPISGHVSLFWYQQALGQGPEFLTYFQNEAQLDKSGLPSDRFFAERPEGSVSTLKIQRTQQEDSAVYLCASSLGPGSDSGNTIYFGEGSWLTVV.

The CDR3 protein is CASTSTGISSYNEQFF. The CDR3 nucleotides read TGTGCCAGCACCTCTACAGGGATTAGCTCCTACAATGAGCAGTTCTTC. The chain recombines TRBV28 with TRBJ2-1, with D possibly TRBD1 on 6 matching bases. This CDR3 is 16 amino acids long. The germline V gene encodes CDR1 MDHEN and CDR2 SYDVKM. V lost 7 bases, J lost 0 bases, and 16 bases lay in between.

The genes are TRBV30 and TRBJ2-5; 8 nucleotides agree with TRBD1. In germline, CDR1 is GTSNPN, CDR2 SVGIG (reference sequence). The CDR3 totals 13 residues. The trim removed 4 bases at V and 2 bases at J, leaving 3 bases unmatched. CDR3 DNA: TGTGCCTGGACTAGGGACAGGCAAGAGACCCAGTACTTC. Translation: CAWTRDRQETQYF.

The genes are TRBV18 and TRBJ2-7, with D possibly TRBD1 on 5 matching bases. The germline gives CDR1 KGHSH, CDR2 LQKENI. There are 13 residues in the CDR3. Trimming took 3 bases from V and 7 from J, leaving 13 bases between them. The CDR3 coding sequence is TGTGCCAGCTCACCCAGCAGGGAAGGGGAGCAGTACTTC. Protein product: CASSPSREGEQYF.

The genes are TRBV18 and TRBJ2-7, with D perhaps matching TRBD1 (6 bases). The ends were cut back, 0 bases at V and 6 bases at J, with 6 bases in the middle. The V gene's germline CDR1 is KGHSH and CDR2 LQKENI. This CDR3 contains 12 residues. The chain's CDR3 is CASSPPGGEQYF. For the CDR3, the DNA is TGTGCCAGCTCACCACCAGGGGGCGAGCAGTACTTC.

The chain employs TRBV5-1 and TRBJ2-3; 11 nucleotides match TRBD2. Germline CDR1 reads SGHRS; CDR2 reads YFSETQ. Losses at the gene ends were 2 bases for V and 9 bases for J; bases not matched to a gene: 8. This CDR3 is built from 15 residues. The CDR3 nucleotides are TGCGCCAGCAGCTTCTTAGCGGGGGGGATCGGAACGCAGTATTTT. It encodes CASSFLAGGIGTQYF.

This clone was seen just once. The V and J genes are TRBV7-9 and TRBJ1-1; D ambiguous. CDR3 size: 14 residues. Germline V gene data show CDR1 as SEHNR and CDR2 as FQNEAQ (reference sequence). V was trimmed by 2 bases and J by 1 base, leaving 8 bases between them. The chain's CDR3 is CASSLNPGNTEAFF. In nucleotides, the CDR3 is TGTGCCAGCAGCTTAAACCCGGGGAACACTGAAGCTTTCTTT.

The genes are TRBV6-6 and TRBJ2-7, with D possibly being TRBD2 (6 bases). V shed 5 bases and J shed 2 bases, with 10 bases lying between them. There are 13 residues in the CDR3. Germline values: CDR1 MNHNY, CDR2 SVGAGI (reference sequence). CDR3 protein: CASSVGLTYEQYF. The DNA for the CDR3 is TGTGCCAGCAGTGTGGGACTGACCTACGAGCAGTACTTC.

The count of this clone is one. The gene calls are TRBV18 and TRBJ1-5; D is ambiguous. CDR3 length: 13 amino acids. Trimming took off 3 bases at V and 5 bases at J, with 8 bases between the two ends. In germline, CDR1 is KGHSH, CDR2 LQKENI. CDR3 nucleotides: TGTGCCAGCTCACCGGGCAGCTATCAGCCCCAGCATTTT. It yields the protein CASSPGSYQPQHF.

The chain couples TRBV7-6 to TRBJ1-3; no firm D call. Germline CDR1 reads SGHVS; CDR2 reads FNYEAQ. The CDR3 loop spans 16 amino acids. Trimming stripped 2 bases from V and 0 bases from J, with 11 bases between. CDR3 in amino acids: CASSLFGQVSGNTIYF. CDR3 coding DNA: TGTGCCAGCAGCTTATTCGGGCAAGTCTCTGGAAACACCATATATTTT.

The rearrangement joins TRBV2 to TRBJ1-4, with D unresolved. The V and J ends lost 4 bases and 2 bases respectively, with 8 bases between them. Per the germline V gene, CDR1 is SNHLY and CDR2 is FYNNEI. This CDR3 has 14 amino acids. The DNA for the CDR3 is TGTGCCAGCAGTGGGACCGCCACTAATGAAAAACTGTTTTTT. It specifies CASSGTATNEKLFF. Full variable domain (remainder filled in from reference TRBV2 and TRBJ1-4): EPEVTQTPSHQVTQMGQEVILRCVPISNHLYFYWYRQILGQKVEFLVSFYNNEISEKSEIFDDQFSVERPDGSNFTLKIRSTKLEDSAMYFCASSGTATNEKLFFGSGTQLSVL.

The chain joins TRBV5-1 to TRBJ2-3; D is possibly TRBD1 or TRBD2 (5 bases each). The CDR3 is 13 amino acids. Trimming cost V 0 bases and J 8 bases, with 10 bases left between them. CDR1 is SGHRS, CDR2 YFSETQ, per germline. CDR3 residues: CASSLAGASTQYF. CDR3 DNA sequence: TGCGCCAGCAGCTTGGCCGGGGCTTCTACGCAGTATTTT.

The chain has TRBV2 and TRBJ1-6; D ambiguous. V lost 5 bases and J lost 4, with 6 bases in between. Germline CDR1 SNHLY, CDR2 FYNNEI. The CDR3 covers 13 residues. CDR3 protein: CASSRSYNSPLHF. CDR3 nucleotide sequence: TGTGCCAGCAGTCGTTCTTATAATTCACCCCTCCACTTT.

The chain carries TRBV11-2 and TRBJ2-5, with 7 nucleotides matching TRBD2. The trim removed 5 bases at V and 9 bases at J, leaving 18 bases unmatched. The CDR3 consists of 16 residues. The germline V gene encodes CDR1 SGHAT and CDR2 FQNNGV. The CDR3 bases are TGTGCCAGCAGCCCCGCATTGACTAGCCTCCTAGGACCCCAGTACTTC. Its protein is CASSPALTSLLGPQYF.

The J gene is TRBJ2-5, the V gene TRBV5-1; a weak D match, TRBD1 (6 bases). Trimming took off 7 bases at V and 5 bases at J, with 15 bases between the two ends. This CDR3 spans 13 amino acids. In germline, CDR1 is SGHRS, CDR2 YFSETQ. As DNA, the CDR3 is TGCGCCAGCGTCTGGGGGCTGGGGGAGACCCAGTACTTC. Its protein product is CASVWGLGETQYF.

The chain links TRBV20-1 to TRBJ1-4; no reliable D call. V lost 3 bases and J lost 5, with 4 bases in between. In germline, CDR1 is DFQATT, CDR2 SNEGSKA (reference sequence). The CDR3 is made up of 11 amino acids. The CDR3 DNA reads TGCAGTGCTAGGAAAAATGAAAAACTGTTTTTT. Its translation: CSARKNEKLFF.

The chain combines TRBV2 with TRBJ1-4; D remains ambiguous. With 4 bases removed from V and 0 bases from J, the gap between germline ends came to 9 bases. CDR1 and CDR2 from the germline V gene are SNHLY and FYNNEI. CDR3 length: 15 amino acids. In nucleotides, the CDR3 is TGTGCCAGCAGTGGGGCAGATTCAACTAATGAAAAACTGTTTTTT. Protein sequence: CASSGADSTNEKLFF.

This rearrangement joins TRBV2 to TRBJ1-1, with a possible D match to TRBD1 (6 bases). V was clipped by 11 bases and J by 3 bases, with 16 bases between them. This CDR3 region has 13 residues. Germline CDR1 SNHLY, CDR2 FYNNEI. Written as DNA, the CDR3 is TGTGCCTCATCGGGGGGGCAGGACACTGAAGCTTTCTTT. Amino acid sequence: CASSGGQDTEAFF. Based on the CDR3 plus reference TRBV2 and TRBJ1-1, the full variable domain is EPEVTQTPSHQVTQMGQEVILRCVPISNHLYFYWYRQILGQKVEFLVSFYNNEISEKSEIFDDQFSVERPDGSNFTLKIRSTKLEDSAMYFCASSGGQDTEAFFGQGTRLTVV.

The gene calls are TRBV19 and TRBJ1-4, with D maybe TRBD1 (6 bases). The germline gives CDR1 LNHDA, CDR2 SQIVND (reference sequence). The ends were cut back, 7 bases at V and 1 base at J, with 13 bases in the middle. This CDR3 has 15 amino acids. For the CDR3, the DNA is TGTGCCAGTAAATCGGGGGGCTTAACTAATGAAAAACTGTTTTTT. Translated: CASKSGGLTNEKLFF.

The chain uses TRBV19 and TRBJ1-4; D not resolved. Between the trimmed V and J ends, which lost 10 bases and 0 bases, there was a span of 12 bases. This CDR3 spans 14 amino acids. Germline CDR1 is LNHDA and CDR2 is SQIVND (reference sequence). CDR3 sequence (DNA): TGTGCCACTAAGGGCACAGCAACTAATGAAAAACTGTTTTTT. Translation: CATKGTATNEKLFF. Combining the CDR3 with reference TRBV19 and TRBJ1-4 gives the whole variable domain DGGITQSPKYLFRKEGQNVTLSCEQNLNHDAMYWYRQDPGQGLRLIYYSQIVNDFQKGDIAEGYSVSREKKESFPLTVTSAQKNPTAFYLCATKGTATNEKLFFGSGTQLSVL.

The genes are TRBV7-7 and TRBJ2-3, with D maybe TRBD1 (5 bases). Trimming left V 0 bases short and J 1 base short, with 5 bases between. Germline CDR1 is SSHAT and CDR2 is FNYEAQ (reference sequence). The CDR3 loop spans 14 amino acids. CDR3: CASSLAQGTDTQYF. For the CDR3, the DNA is TGTGCCAGCAGCTTAGCACAGGGCACAGATACGCAGTATTTT.